The clone carrying this TCR beta chain was counted only a few times. Germline V gene sequence: CDR1 SEHNR, CDR2 FQNEAQ (reference sequence). J lost 12 bases, V lost 6 bases, and 12 bases had no gene match. The CDR3 sequence is 14 residues long. These data originate in a study of blood T cell repertoires in COVID-19. About the study: Sites across the United States, Italy and Spain contributed samples from acute and convalescent COVID-19. PBMCs, B-cell-depleted T cells, or T cells were the source of the cDNA or gDNA that made up the material.

In the authors' workflow: How many nucleated cells were present was estimated from reference gene primer amplification. The repertoire was sequenced with immunoSEQ multiplex PCR; TCRdb's copy has only in-frame clones and lacks some. The V and J calls and clone size come from that table; D and trimming were worked out from the DNA. The repertoire holds 100,000 or so clones, with 70% to 90% as singletons. V gene TRBV7-9 combines with J gene TRBJ2-1, with 9 positions matching TRBD1. This clonotype was sampled from a woman aged 55-70 years in a cohort sampled during active or convalescent COVID-19. What was sequenced was peripheral blood. The CDR3 sequence: CASRRTGDIVGQFF. The CDR3 DNA is TGTGCCAGCAGAAGGACAGGGGATATAGTGGGGCAGTTCTTC.